The clone carrying this T cell receptor (beta chain) was detected ten times or more. What it binds is not known. Via MiXCR, TCRdb re-called the reads, giving one row per CDR3 protein. The sample has 210,000 or so distinct CDR3 sequences, 6% to 8% seen once. The entry originates in a study of T cell repertoires in cytomegalovirus infection. Study context: Indicated by public TCR beta signatures were CMV infection and matching HLA type. Overall study findings and caveats: People with CMV and the relevant HLA were identified by cumulative public TCR beta family frequency. Ex vivo, HLA-C-restricted CMV-specific TCR beta clonotypes prevailed over the rest of the response.

Germline V lookup: CDR1 SGHTA, CDR2 FQGNSA. V lost 2 bases to trimming and J lost 3 bases, with 10 bases between them. The CDR3 totals 14 residues. Input material: PBMCs. The chain has TRBV7-2 and TRBJ1-1; D uncertain. The clonotype was recovered from a human donor in good health (CMV status not recorded). Some clones in this sample may be carry-over from other donors' samples. In DNA form, the CDR3 reads TGTGCCAGCAGCTTACAGGCCTCTGACACTGAAGCTTTCTTT. Translated: CASSLQASDTEAFF.